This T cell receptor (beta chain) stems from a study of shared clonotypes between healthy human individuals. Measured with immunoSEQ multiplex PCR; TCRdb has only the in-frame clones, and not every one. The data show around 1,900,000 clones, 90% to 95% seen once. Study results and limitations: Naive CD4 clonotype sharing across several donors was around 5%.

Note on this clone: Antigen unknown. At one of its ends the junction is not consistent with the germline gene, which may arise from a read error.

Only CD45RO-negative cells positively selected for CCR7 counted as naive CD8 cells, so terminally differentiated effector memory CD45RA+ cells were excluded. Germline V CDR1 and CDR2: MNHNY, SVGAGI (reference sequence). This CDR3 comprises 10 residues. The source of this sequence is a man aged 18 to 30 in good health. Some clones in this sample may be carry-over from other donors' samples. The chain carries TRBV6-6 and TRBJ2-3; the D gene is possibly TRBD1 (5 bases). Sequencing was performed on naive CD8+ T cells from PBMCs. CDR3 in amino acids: CASSQGALLF. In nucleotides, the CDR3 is TGTGCCAGCAGCCAAGGGGCCCTGTTGTTT.